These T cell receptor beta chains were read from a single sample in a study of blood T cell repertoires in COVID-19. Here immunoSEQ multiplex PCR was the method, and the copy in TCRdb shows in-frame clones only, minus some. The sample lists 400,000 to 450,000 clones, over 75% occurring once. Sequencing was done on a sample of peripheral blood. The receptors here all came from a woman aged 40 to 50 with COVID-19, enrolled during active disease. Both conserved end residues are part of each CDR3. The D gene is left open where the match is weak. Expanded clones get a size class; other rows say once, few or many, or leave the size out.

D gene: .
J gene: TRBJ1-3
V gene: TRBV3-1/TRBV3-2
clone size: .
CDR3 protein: CASRDGGPWAGNTIYF
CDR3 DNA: TGTGCCAGCAGGGATGGAGGCCCCTGGGCTGGAAACACCATATATTTT

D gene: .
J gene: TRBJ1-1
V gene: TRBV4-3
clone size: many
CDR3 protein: CASSPSFSPVERTEAFF
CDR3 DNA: TGCGCCAGCAGCCCGTCTTTTTCCCCGGTGGAGAGGACTGAAGCTTTCTTT

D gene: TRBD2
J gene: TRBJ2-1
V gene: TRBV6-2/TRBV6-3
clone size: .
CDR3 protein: CASSLAGASYNEQFF
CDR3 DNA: TGTGCCAGCAGTTTAGCGGGAGCTAGCTACAATGAGCAGTTCTTC

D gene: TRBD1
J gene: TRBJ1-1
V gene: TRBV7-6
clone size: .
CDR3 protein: CASSFLRGQGAFF
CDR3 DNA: TGTGCCAGCAGCTTCCTACGCGGACAGGGAGCTTTCTTT

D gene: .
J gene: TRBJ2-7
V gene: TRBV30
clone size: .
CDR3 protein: CAWSAHMSVPGEQYF
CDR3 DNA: TGTGCCTGGAGTGCCCACATGTCCGTGCCGGGCGAGCAGTACTTC

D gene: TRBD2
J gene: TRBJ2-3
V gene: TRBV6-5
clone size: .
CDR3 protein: CASSYGRSGGVDTQYF
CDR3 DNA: TGTGCCAGCAGTTACGGACGGTCGGGAGGGGTAGATACGCAGTATTTT

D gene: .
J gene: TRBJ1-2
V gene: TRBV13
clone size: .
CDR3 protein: CASSFKEGHGYTF
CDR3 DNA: TGTGCCAGCAGCTTCAAGGAGGGCCATGGCTACACCTTC

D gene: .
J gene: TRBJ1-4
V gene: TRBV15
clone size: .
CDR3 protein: CATSRDQGQNEKLFF
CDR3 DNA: TGTGCCACCAGCAGAGACCAGGGGCAAAATGAAAAACTGTTTTTT

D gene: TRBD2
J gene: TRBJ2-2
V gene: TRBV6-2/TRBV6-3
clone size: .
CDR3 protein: CASSLGTGLAGNTGELFF
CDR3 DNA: TGTGCCAGCAGCCTCGGGACGGGACTAGCGGGAAACACCGGGGAGCTGTTTTTT

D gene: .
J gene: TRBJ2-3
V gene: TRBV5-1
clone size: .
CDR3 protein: CASSLYPRDGTDTQYF
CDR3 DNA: TGCGCCAGCAGCTTGTATCCGCGGGACGGCACAGATACGCAGTATTTT

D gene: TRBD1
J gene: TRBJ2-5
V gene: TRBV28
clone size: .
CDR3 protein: CASSKTGNQETQYF
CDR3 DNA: TGTGCCAGCAGCAAGACAGGGAACCAAGAGACCCAGTACTTC

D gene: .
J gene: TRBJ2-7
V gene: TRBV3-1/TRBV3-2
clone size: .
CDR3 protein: CASSQPGQNYEQYF
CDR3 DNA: TGTGCCAGCAGCCAACCGGGACAAAACTACGAGCAGTACTTC

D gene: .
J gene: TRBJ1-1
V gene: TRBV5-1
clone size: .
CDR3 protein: CASSLRGSAPEAFF
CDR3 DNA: TGCGCCAGCAGCTTAAGGGGGTCGGCCCCTGAAGCTTTCTTT

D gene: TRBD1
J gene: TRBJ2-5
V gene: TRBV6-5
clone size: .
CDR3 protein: CASLTGDSQETQYF
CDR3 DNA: TGTGCCAGCTTAACTGGGGACAGCCAAGAGACCCAGTACTTC

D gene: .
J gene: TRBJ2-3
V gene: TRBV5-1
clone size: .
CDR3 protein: CASSLSDSGGTDTQYF
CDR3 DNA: TGCGCCAGCAGCCTCTCGGATAGCGGCGGCACAGATACGCAGTATTTT

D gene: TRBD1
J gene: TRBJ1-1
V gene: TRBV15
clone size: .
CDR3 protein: CAIGTGDNTEAFF
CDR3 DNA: TGTGCCATCGGGACAGGGGACAACACTGAAGCTTTCTTT

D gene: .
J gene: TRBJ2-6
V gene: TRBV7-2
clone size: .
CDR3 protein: CASWGPNSGANVLTF
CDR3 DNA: TGTGCCAGCTGGGGGCCTAACTCTGGGGCCAACGTCCTGACTTTC

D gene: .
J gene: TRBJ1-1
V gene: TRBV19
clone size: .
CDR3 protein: CASSMGVTPGTLMNTEAFF
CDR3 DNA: TGTGCCAGTAGTATGGGGGTAACGCCCGGGACACTAATGAACACTGAAGCTTTCTTT

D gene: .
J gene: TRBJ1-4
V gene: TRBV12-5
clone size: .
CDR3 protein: CASGLTGGENEKLFF
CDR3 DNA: TGTGCTAGTGGTTTGACAGGCGGGGAAAATGAAAAACTGTTTTTT

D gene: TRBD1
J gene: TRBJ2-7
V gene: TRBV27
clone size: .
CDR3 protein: CASSPTGGHEQYF
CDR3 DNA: TGTGCCAGCAGCCCGACAGGGGGCCACGAGCAGTACTTC

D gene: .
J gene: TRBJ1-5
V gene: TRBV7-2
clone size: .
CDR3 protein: CASSLVAGDQPQHF
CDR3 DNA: TGTGCCAGCAGCTTAGTTGCAGGCGATCAGCCCCAGCATTTT

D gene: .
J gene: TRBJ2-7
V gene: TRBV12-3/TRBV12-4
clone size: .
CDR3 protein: CASSLLDRSEQYF
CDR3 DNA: TGTGCCAGCAGTTTATTGGACAGATCCGAGCAGTACTTC

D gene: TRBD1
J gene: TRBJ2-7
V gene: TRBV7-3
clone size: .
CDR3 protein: CASSSPRQGGEQYF
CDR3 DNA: TGTGCCAGCAGCTCGCCCAGACAGGGTGGGGAGCAGTACTTC

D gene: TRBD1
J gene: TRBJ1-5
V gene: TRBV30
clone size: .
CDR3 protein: CAWSVRTGAGQPQHF
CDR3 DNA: TGTGCCTGGAGTGTCCGGACAGGGGCAGGTCAGCCCCAGCATTTT

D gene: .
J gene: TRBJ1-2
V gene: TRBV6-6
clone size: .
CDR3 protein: CASSYSAVSSGGYTF
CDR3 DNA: TGTGCCAGCAGTTACTCCGCTGTTTCCTCAGGTGGCTACACCTTC

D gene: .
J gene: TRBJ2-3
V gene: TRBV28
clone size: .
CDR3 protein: CASSFGGSADTQYF
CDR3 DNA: TGTGCCAGCAGTTTTGGGGGGAGTGCAGATACGCAGTATTTT